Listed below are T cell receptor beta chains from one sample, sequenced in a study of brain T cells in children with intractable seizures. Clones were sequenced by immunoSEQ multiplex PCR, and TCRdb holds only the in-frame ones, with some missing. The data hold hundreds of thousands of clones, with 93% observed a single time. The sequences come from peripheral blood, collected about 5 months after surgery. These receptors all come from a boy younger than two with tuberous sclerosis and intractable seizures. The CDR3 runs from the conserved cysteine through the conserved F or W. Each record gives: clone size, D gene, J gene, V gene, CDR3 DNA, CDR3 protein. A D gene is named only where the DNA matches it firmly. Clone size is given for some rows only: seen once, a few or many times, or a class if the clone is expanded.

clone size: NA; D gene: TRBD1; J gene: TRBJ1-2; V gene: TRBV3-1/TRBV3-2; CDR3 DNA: TGTGCCAGCAGCAGTTCAGGGGGCGCGGGCTATGGCTACACCTTC; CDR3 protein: CASSSSGGAGYGYTF
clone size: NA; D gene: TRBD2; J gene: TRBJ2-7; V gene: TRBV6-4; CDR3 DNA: TGTGCCAGCAGCCTTGGACTAGCGGGAGAGGTATACGAGCAGTACTTC; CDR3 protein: CASSLGLAGEVYEQYF
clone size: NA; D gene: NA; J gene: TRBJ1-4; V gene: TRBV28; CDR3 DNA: TGTGCCAGCAGCCCTAATGAGGGGCGGGAAAAACTGTTTTTT; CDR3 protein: CASSPNEGREKLFF
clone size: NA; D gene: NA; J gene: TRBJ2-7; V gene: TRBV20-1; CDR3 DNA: TGCAGTGCTAGTTCCGTAGGGGGGGGCCCCTACGAGCAGTACTTC; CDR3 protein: CSASSVGGGPYEQYF
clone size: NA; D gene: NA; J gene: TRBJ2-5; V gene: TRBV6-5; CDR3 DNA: TGTGCCAGCAGTTACCGGGGGGCGAGGAGAGAGACCCAGTACTTC; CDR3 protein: CASSYRGARRETQYF
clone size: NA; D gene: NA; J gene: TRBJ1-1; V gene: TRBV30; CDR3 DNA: TGTGCCTGGAGTGAGGGTCTGAACACTGAAGCTTTCTTT; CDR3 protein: CAWSEGLNTEAFF
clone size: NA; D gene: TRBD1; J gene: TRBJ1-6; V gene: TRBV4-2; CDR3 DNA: TGTGCCAGCAGCCAAGTAGGGCAGGGGGCCAATTCACCCCTCCACTTT; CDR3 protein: CASSQVGQGANSPLHF
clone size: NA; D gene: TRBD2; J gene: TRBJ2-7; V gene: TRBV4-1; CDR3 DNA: TGCGCCAGCAGCCAAGAGACTAGCGGGGTATACGAGCAGTACTTC; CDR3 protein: CASSQETSGVYEQYF
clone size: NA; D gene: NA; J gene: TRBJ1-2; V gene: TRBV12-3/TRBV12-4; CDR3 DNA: TGTGCCAGCAGTTTATCAGGGAGCTATGGCTACACCTTC; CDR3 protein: CASSLSGSYGYTF
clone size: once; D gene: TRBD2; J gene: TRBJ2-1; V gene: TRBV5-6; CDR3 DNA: TGTGCCAGCAGCGTCGGGGAGGGTGAGCAGTTCTTC; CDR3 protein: CASSVGEGEQFF
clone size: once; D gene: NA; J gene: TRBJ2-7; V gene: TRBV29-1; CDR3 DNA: TGCAGCGTCCGGGACAACCTATACTACGAGCAGTACTTC; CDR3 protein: CSVRDNLYYEQYF
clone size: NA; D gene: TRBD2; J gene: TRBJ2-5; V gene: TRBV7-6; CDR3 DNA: TGTGCCAGCAGCCCCCCGGGACTAGCGGGGTTTCGGAAGACCCAGTACTTC; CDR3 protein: CASSPPGLAGFRKTQYF
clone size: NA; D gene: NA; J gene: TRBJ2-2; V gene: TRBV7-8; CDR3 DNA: TGTGCCAGCATCGTTTCCGGGGAGCTGTTTTTT; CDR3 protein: CASIVSGELFF
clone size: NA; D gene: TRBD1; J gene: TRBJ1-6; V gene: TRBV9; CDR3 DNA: TGTGCCAGCAGCGTAGGTGCGAGGACAGGGGTTTCACCCCTCCACTTT; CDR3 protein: CASSVGARTGVSPLHF
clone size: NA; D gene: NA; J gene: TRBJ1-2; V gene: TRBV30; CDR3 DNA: TGTGCCTGGAGTCTACAGGGTCTAGATGGCTACACCTTC; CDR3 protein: CAWSLQGLDGYTF
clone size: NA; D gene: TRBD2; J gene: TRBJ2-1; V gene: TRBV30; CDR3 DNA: TGTGCCTGGAGTTCGGGACTAGCGGGACTTCCCTCCTACAATGAGCAGTTCTTC; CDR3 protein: CAWSSGLAGLPSYNEQFF
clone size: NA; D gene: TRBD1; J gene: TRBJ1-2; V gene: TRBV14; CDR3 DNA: TGTGCCAGCAGCCAAGTGGGGACAGGGGCCTCCCTCTATGGCTACACCTTC; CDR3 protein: CASSQVGTGASLYGYTF
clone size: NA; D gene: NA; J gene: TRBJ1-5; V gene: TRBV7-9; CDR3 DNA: TGTGCCAGCAGCCCCTTGTCCCGGGGTACCAATCAGCCCCAGCATTTT; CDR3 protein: CASSPLSRGTNQPQHF
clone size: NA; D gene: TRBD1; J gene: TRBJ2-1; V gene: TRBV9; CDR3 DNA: TGTGCCAGCAGCGTAGGACAGGGCTCCTACAATGAGCAGTTCTTC; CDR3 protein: CASSVGQGSYNEQFF
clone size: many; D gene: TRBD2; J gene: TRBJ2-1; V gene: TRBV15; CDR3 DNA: TGTGCCACCAGCAGAGGGACTAGCGGCTACAATGAGCAGTTCTTC; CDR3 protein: CATSRGTSGYNEQFF
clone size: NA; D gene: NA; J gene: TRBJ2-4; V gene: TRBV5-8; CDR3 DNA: TGTGCCAGCAGCTTTCGGCTAGCCAAAAACATTCAGTACTTC; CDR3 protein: CASSFRLAKNIQYF
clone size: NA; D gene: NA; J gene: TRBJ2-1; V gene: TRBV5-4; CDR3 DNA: TGTGCCAGCAGCTTAAACGATGAGCAGTTCTTC; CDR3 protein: CASSLNDEQFF
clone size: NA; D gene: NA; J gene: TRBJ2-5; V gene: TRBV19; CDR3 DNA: TGTGCCAGTAATACAGGGTGGCAAGAGACCCAGTACTTC; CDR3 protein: CASNTGWQETQYF
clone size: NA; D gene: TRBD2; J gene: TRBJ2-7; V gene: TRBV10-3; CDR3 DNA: TGTGCCATCAGCCCCGGGACTAGCGGGAGGACCGCCGAGCAGTACTTC; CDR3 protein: CAISPGTSGRTAEQYF
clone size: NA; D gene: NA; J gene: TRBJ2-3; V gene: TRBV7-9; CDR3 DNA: TGTGCCAGCAGCGAGGGGCAGGGGCCCCCTACGCAGTATTTT; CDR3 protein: CASSEGQGPPTQYF
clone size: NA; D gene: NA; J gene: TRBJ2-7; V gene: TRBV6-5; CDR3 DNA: TGTGCCAGCAGTTACAGTCCGGGTAGCTCCTACGAGCAGTACTTC; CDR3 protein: CASSYSPGSSYEQYF
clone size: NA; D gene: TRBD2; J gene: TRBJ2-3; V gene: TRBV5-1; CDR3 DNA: TGCGCCAGCAGCCTAGCGGGAAGCACAGATACGCAGTATTTT; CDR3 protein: CASSLAGSTDTQYF
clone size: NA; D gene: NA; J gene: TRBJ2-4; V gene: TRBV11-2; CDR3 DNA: TGTGCCAGCAGCTTAGGGGCCGGGACTTTCCCGTACTTC; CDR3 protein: CASSLGAGTFPYF
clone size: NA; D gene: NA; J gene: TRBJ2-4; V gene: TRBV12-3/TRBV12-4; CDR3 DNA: TGTGCCAGCAGTTTCACGGCCAAAAACATTCAGTACTTC; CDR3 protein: CASSFTAKNIQYF
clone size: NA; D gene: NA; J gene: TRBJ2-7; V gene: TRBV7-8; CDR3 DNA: TGTGCCAGCAGCTTAAAGGCCAGGGGTGCGGGGCAAGCCTACGAGCAGTACTTC; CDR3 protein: CASSLKARGAGQAYEQYF
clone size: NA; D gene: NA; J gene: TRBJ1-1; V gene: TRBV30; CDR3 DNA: TGTGCCTGGAAATTTTTGGTTGCCACTGAAGCTTTCTTT; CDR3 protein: CAWKFLVATEAFF
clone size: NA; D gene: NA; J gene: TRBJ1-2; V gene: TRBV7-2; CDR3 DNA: TGTGCCAGCAGCCCCCTCTCGGAGCCTCTGTATGGCTACACCTTC; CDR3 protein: CASSPLSEPLYGYTF
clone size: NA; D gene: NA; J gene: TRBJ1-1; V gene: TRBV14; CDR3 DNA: TGTGCCAGCAGCCAGGTAGCGCACACTGAAGCTTTCTTT; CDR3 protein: CASSQVAHTEAFF
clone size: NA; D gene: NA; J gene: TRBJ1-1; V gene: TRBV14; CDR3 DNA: TGTGCCAGCAGCCAAGAGGGCTGGAGGGACACTGAAGCTTTCTTT; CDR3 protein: CASSQEGWRDTEAFF
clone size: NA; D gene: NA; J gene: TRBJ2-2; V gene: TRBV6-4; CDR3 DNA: TGTGCCAGCAGTGAGACGGGGGACACCGGGGAGCTGTTTTTT; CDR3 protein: CASSETGDTGELFF
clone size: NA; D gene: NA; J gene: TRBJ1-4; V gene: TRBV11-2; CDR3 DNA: TGTGCCAGCAGCTCTATTGAAGAAAAACTGTTTTTT; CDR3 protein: CASSSIEEKLFF
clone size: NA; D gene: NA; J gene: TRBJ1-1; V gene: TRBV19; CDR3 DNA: TGTGCCAGTAGCCCGACAGGGAACACTGAAGCTTTCTTT; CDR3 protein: CASSPTGNTEAFF
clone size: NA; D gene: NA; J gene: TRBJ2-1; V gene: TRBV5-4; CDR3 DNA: TGTGCCAGCAGCTTAGGCCTTAATGAGCAGTTCTTC; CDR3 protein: CASSLGLNEQFF
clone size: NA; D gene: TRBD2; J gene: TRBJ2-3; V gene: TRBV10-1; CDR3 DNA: TGCGCCAGCAGCGCTTTACGGGGGGGCCGGGATTGGGCAGATACGCAGTATTTT; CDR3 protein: CASSALRGGRDWADTQYF
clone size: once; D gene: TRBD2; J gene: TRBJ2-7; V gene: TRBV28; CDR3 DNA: TGTGCCAGCAGTTTAAGGGAGGGGTACTACGAGCAGTACTTC; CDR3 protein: CASSLREGYYEQYF
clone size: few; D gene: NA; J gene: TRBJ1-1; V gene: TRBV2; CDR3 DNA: TGTGCCAGCAGTGTGCAGGGCCCAAACACTGAAGCTTTCTTT; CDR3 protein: CASSVQGPNTEAFF
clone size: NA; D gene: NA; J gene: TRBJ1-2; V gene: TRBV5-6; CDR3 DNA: TGTGCCAGCAGCTTGGGTTCGGTGGGTGCTAACTATGGCTACACCTTC; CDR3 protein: CASSLGSVGANYGYTF
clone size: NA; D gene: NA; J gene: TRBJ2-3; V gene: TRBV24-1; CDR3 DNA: TGTGCCACCGCTGGAGGCGGCGGAGGCACAGATACGCAGTATTTT; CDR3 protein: CATAGGGGGTDTQYF
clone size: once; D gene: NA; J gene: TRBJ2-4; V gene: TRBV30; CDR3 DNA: TGTGCCTGGAGTGTAGTTAGGGGAACCAAAAACATTCAGTACTTC; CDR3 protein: CAWSVVRGTKNIQYF
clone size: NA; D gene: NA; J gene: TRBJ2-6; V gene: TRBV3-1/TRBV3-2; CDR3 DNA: TGTGCCAGCAGCCAGAGGTTAGGGACTGGGGCCAACGTCCTGACTTTC; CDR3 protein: CASSQRLGTGANVLTF
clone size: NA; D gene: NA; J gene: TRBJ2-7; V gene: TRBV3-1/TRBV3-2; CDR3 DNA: TGTGCCAGCAGCCAAGTAGGGTCCCCTTACGAGCAGTACTTC; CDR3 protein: CASSQVGSPYEQYF
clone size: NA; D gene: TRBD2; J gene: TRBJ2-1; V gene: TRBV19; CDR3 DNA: TGTGCCAGTAGTATATATGGACTAGCGCGGGGGTCCTACAATGAGCAGTTCTTC; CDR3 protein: CASSIYGLARGSYNEQFF
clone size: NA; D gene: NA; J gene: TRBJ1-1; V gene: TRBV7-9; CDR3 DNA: TGTGCCAGCAGCCCCGTGGAGGGGAGGGATACTGAAGCTTTCTTT; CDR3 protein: CASSPVEGRDTEAFF
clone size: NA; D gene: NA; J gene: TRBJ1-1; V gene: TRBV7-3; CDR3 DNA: TGTGCCAGCAGCTTACGGGGGAACACTGAAGCTTTCTTT; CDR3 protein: CASSLRGNTEAFF
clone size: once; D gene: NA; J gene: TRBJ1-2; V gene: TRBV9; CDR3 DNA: TGTGCCAGCAGTAAGGATGTAAGTGGCTACACCTTC; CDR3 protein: CASSKDVSGYTF
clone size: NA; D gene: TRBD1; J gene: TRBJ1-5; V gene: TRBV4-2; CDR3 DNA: TGTGCCAGCAGCCAAGACAGACAGGGGTATCATCAGCCCCAGCATTTT; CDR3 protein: CASSQDRQGYHQPQHF
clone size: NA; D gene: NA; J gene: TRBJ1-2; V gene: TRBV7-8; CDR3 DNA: TGTGCCAGCAGCCCTGGGACAAGAACTAACTATGGCTACACCTTC; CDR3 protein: CASSPGTRTNYGYTF
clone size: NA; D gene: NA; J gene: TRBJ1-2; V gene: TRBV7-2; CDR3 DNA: TGTGCCAGCAGCTTAGACCGGTTTTTATATGGCTACACCTTC; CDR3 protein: CASSLDRFLYGYTF
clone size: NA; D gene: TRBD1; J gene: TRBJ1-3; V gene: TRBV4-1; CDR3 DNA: TGCGCCAGCAGCCAAGAATCCGCCCAGGGGGCTGGAAACACCATATATTTT; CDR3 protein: CASSQESAQGAGNTIYF
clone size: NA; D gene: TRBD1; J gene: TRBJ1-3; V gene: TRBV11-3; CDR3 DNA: TGTGCCAGCAGCCCAAGGACAGGAAGAAACACCATATATTTT; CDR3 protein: CASSPRTGRNTIYF